The 20 T cell receptor beta chains below all came from one sample that was sequenced in a study of radiation and T cells in renal cell carcinoma. Time point: blood 4 weeks post-SBRT, at nephrectomy. The sample's treatment: 15 Gy SBRT to primary tumor, nephrectomy 4 weeks later. Using immunoSEQ multiplex PCR, the repertoire was profiled, and TCRdb retains in-frame clones only, with some absent. The repertoire holds about 100,000 clones, 65% to 90% seen once, with 7.2% in the top ten. The sequenced sample was blood, obtained from a patient whose treatment included radiotherapy and nephrectomy. These receptors all stem from a man in his sixties with renal cell carcinoma.

This clone was recorded once. V usage is TRBV4-1 and J usage is TRBJ2-2; 7 bases are shared with TRBD2. Germline loops: CDR1 MGHRA, CDR2 YSYEKL. The CDR3 has 16 residues. Unmatched junction bases numbered 5, after V lost 1 base and J lost 3 bases. For the CDR3, the DNA is TGCGCCAGCAGCCAAGGGGGAGGGCGTTACACCGGGGAGCTGTTTTTT. Its translation is CASSQGGGRYTGELFF.

This clone is classed as medium-sized. V usage is TRBV19 and J usage is TRBJ1-2; the D is unclear. The CDR3 has 14 amino acids. Trimming removed 0 bases from V and 0 bases from J, with 5 bases in between. Per germline, CDR1 LNHDA and CDR2 SQIVND (reference sequence). CDR3 bases: TGTGCCAGTAGTATAGATTCCGCTAACTATGGCTACACCTTC. Encoded protein: CASSIDSANYGYTF.

The chain combines TRBV6-5 with TRBJ1-1; D is unclear. V was cut by 6 bases and J by 5 bases, with 10 bases left in between. CDR3 length: 12 residues. Germline V gives CDR1 MNHEY, CDR2 SVGAGI. The DNA of the CDR3 is TGTGCCAGCAGCCACGAAGCTACTGAAGCTTTCTTT. It is translated as CASSHEATEAFF.

The chain couples TRBV28 to TRBJ2-7, with 8 bases lining up with TRBD1. The CDR3 has 15 amino acids. Trimming took 7 bases from V and 5 from J; bases not matched to a gene: 13. Germline V lookup: CDR1 MDHEN, CDR2 SYDVKM. CDR3 coding DNA: TGTGCCAGCACTCGACAGGGGATCGCGTCCAACGAGCAGTACTTC. Amino acids: CASTRQGIASNEQYF. Based on the CDR3 plus reference TRBV28 and TRBJ2-7, the full variable domain is DVKVTQSSRYLVKRTGEKVFLECVQDMDHENMFWYRQDPGLGLRLIYFSYDVKMKEKGDIPEGYSVSREKKERFSLILESASTNQTSMYLCASTRQGIASNEQYFGPGTRLTVT.

The chain recombines TRBV5-1 with TRBJ2-3, with D perhaps TRBD2 (6 bases). The CDR3 totals 14 residues. CDR1 is SGHRS, CDR2 YFSETQ, per germline. V lost 0 bases to trimming and J lost 2 bases, with 7 bases between them. This CDR3 is CASSLGDFTDTQYF. CDR3 sequence (DNA): TGCGCCAGCAGCTTGGGGGACTTCACAGATACGCAGTATTTT. Based on the CDR3 plus reference TRBV5-1 and TRBJ2-3, the full variable domain is KAGVTQTPRYLIKTRGQQVTLSCSPISGHRSVSWYQQTPGQGLQFLFEYFSETQRNKGNFPGRFSGRQFSNSRSEMNVSTLELGDSALYLCASSLGDFTDTQYFGPGTRLTVL.

The chain joins TRBV6-6 to TRBJ1-6; 10 positions agree with TRBD1. V lost 3 bases and J lost 7; bases outside the gene matches: 6. CDR1 is MNHNY and CDR2 is SVGAGI in the germline V gene (reference sequence). The CDR3 runs 16 residues. The CDR3 DNA sequence: TGTGCCAGCAGTTATCCCGGGACAGGGGAAAATTCACCCCTCCACTTT. This codes for CASSYPGTGENSPLHF.

CDR3 bases: TGTGCCAGCAGCCCCTCCCTGGGACAGGGTTCCTACGAGCAGTACTTC. Protein: CASSPSLGQGSYEQYF. The V and J genes are TRBV28 and TRBJ2-7, with 9 bases lining up with TRBD1. CDR3 length equals 16 residues. Germline V gene data show CDR1 as MDHEN and CDR2 as SYDVKM. Trimming removed 6 bases from V and 1 base from J; junction bases left unmatched: 10.

This rearrangement joins TRBV7-8 to TRBJ1-4; no clear D gene. Germline V gene sequence: CDR1 SGHVS, CDR2 FQNEAQ. V was cut by 4 bases and J by 0 bases, with 12 bases left in between. The CDR3 extends over 16 amino acids. Written as DNA, the CDR3 is TGTGCCAGCAGCTCCAATTCGATTGCAACTAATGAAAAACTGTTTTTT. Translation gives CASSSNSIATNEKLFF.

The chain carries TRBV6-5 and TRBJ1-4; D possibly corresponds to TRBD1 (5 bases). Trimming pared 5 bases from V and 11 bases from J, leaving 18 bases between. The germline gives CDR1 MNHEY, CDR2 SVGAGI. CDR3 length: 14 residues. The CDR3 sequence: CASSTRDGPGKLFF. The CDR3 nucleotides are TGTGCCAGCAGTACACGGGACGGCCCCGGTAAACTGTTTTTT.

V and J are TRBV4-1 and TRBJ2-3, with 15 positions matching TRBD2. This CDR3 has 18 amino acids. Germline V lookup: CDR1 MGHRA, CDR2 YSYEKL. The V segment lost 4 bases and the J segment 3 bases; nucleotides outside the gene matches: 8. CDR3 loop: CASSRSGLAGGGTDTQYF. The CDR3, as DNA: TGCGCCAGCAGCCGATCGGGACTAGCGGGAGGAGGGACAGATACGCAGTATTTT.

The rearrangement links TRBV29-1 to TRBJ2-7, with a possible D match to TRBD2 (6 bases). CDR1 and CDR2 from the germline V gene are SQVTM and ANQGSEA. Trimming cost V 5 bases and J 9 bases, with 23 bases left between them. This CDR3 comprises 14 residues. CDR3 sequence: CSVPRGADYNGQYF. In DNA form, the CDR3 reads TGCAGCGTTCCCCGCGGTGCGGACTACAACGGGCAGTACTTC.

This clone was detected only a few times. The chain has TRBV30 and TRBJ2-1; 7 bases line up with TRBD2. V lost 3 bases to trimming and J lost 8 bases; unmatched junction nucleotides: 10. CDR3 length: 14 amino acids. Per the germline V gene, CDR1 is GTSNPN and CDR2 is SVGIG (reference sequence). CDR3 loop: CAWRRGGSRHEQFF. CDR3 coding DNA: TGTGCCTGGAGACGGGGCGGGAGTCGGCATGAGCAGTTCTTC. The full variable domain, rest sourced from reference TRBV30 and TRBJ2-1, is SQTIHQWPATLVQPVGSPLSLECTVEGTSNPNLYWYRQAAGRGLQLLFYSVGIGQISSEVPQNLSASRPQDRQFILSSKKLLLSDSGFYLCAWRRGGSRHEQFFGPGTRLTVL.

The rearrangement joins TRBV10-3 to TRBJ2-2, with D hard to call. V shed 2 bases and J shed 0 bases, with 13 bases lying between them. There are 17 residues in the CDR3. Per the germline V gene, CDR1 is ENHRY and CDR2 is SYGVKD. The CDR3 reads CAISEPGSRANTGELFF. The DNA of the CDR3 is TGTGCCATCAGTGAGCCCGGCAGTAGAGCGAACACCGGGGAGCTGTTTTTT.

The chain is built from TRBV28 and TRBJ1-4, with a weak D call TRBD1 (5 bases). The CDR3 length is 11 residues. Trimming shortened V by 4 bases and J by 14 bases, and 11 bases separated the two germline ends. The germline gives CDR1 MDHEN, CDR2 SYDVKM. For the CDR3, the DNA is TGTGCCAGCAGTTCCCCGGGGGGGCTGTTTTTT. It yields the protein CASSSPGGLFF. Together with reference TRBV28 and TRBJ1-4, the CDR3 gives the full variable domain: DVKVTQSSRYLVKRTGEKVFLECVQDMDHENMFWYRQDPGLGLRLIYFSYDVKMKEKGDIPEGYSVSREKKERFSLILESASTNQTSMYLCASSSPGGLFFGSGTQLSVL.

The chain joins TRBV19 to TRBJ2-7, with a weak D call TRBD1 (5 bases). This CDR3 has 13 residues. Deletions cut 4 bases from V and 2 bases from J, with 9 bases between. Per germline, CDR1 LNHDA and CDR2 SQIVND (reference sequence). The chain's CDR3 is CASSRAQAYEQYF. DNA of the CDR3: TGTGCCAGTAGTAGGGCACAGGCCTACGAGCAGTACTTC.

In nucleotides, the CDR3 is TGCGCCAGCAGCGGCACAGGGGGCTTGGGGAACAATGAGCAGTTCTTC. Translated, it gives CASSGTGGLGNNEQFF. The J gene is TRBJ2-1, the V gene TRBV5-1, with 9 nucleotides matching TRBD1. V shed 4 bases, J shed 5 bases, and the junction held 10 bases outside the gene matches. The CDR3 has 16 residues. Germline V gene data show CDR1 as SGHRS and CDR2 as YFSETQ.

The chain joins TRBV7-5 to TRBJ2-7; the D call in the table, TRBD1, was not verified against the DNA. TRBV7-5 is shown as a pseudogene. The length of the CDR3 is 12 residues. The CDR3: CARSGQSYEQYF. DNA of the CDR3: TGTGCCAGAAGCGGACAGTCCTACGAGCAGTACTTC.

This clone is a singleton in its sample. The chain couples TRBV18 to TRBJ1-3; a weak D match, TRBD1 (5 bases). The germline V and J ends were trimmed by 4 bases and 8 bases, with 9 bases remaining between them. This CDR3 comprises 12 residues. The V gene's germline CDR1 is KGHSH and CDR2 LQKENI. Here the CDR3 reads CASSLQEDTIYF. CDR3 nucleotide sequence: TGTGCCAGCTCACTACAGGAGGACACCATATATTTT. The full variable domain, with the rest looked up from reference TRBV18 and TRBJ1-3, is NAGVMQNPRHLVRRRGQEARLRCSPMKGHSHVYWYRQLPEEGLKFMVYLQKENIIDESGMPKERFSAEFPKEGPSILRIQQVVRGDSAAYFCASSLQEDTIYFGEGSWLTVV.

The CDR3 DNA reads as TGTGCCAGCAGCAACCTGGGGGGGGTCCAAGAGACCCAGTACTTC. It is translated as CASSNLGGVQETQYF. V and J are TRBV9 and TRBJ2-5; 7 bases agree with TRBD2. The germline V gene has CDR1 SGDLS and CDR2 YYNGEE. V lost 4 bases and J lost 1; bases outside the gene matches: 7. The CDR3 has 15 residues. Filled out from reference TRBV9 and TRBJ2-5, the complete variable domain reads DSGVTQTPKHLITATGQRVTLRCSPRSGDLSVYWYQQSLDQGLQFLIQYYNGEERAKGNILERFSAQQFPDLHSELNLSSLELGDSALYFCASSNLGGVQETQYFGPGTRLLVL.

The chain employs TRBV11-3 and TRBJ2-5, with TRBD1 matching over 8 bases. CDR1 and CDR2 from the germline V gene are SGHNT and YENEEA. With 5 bases clipped from V and 0 bases from J, the junction kept 5 bases outside the gene matches. The CDR3 loop spans 15 amino acids. The CDR3: CASSPGTGYQETQYF. DNA of the CDR3: TGTGCCAGCAGCCCCGGGACAGGATACCAAGAGACCCAGTACTTC.